One sample yielded the 9 T cell receptor beta chains listed below, sequenced in a study of blood T cell repertoires in COVID-19 (dated by TCRdb to the early 2020s). Library construction relied on the immunoSEQ multiplex PCR assay. The table was pulled from immuneACCESS by TCRdb, which kept in-frame rearrangements only. Such tables lose some clones; where checked, under half of the loss comes from unresolved V genes, and the rest has no known cause. The sample table shows 150,000 to 200,000 clones, and approximately 83% are seen once. Roughly 5% of the sample lies in the top ten. The material sequenced was PBMCs or T cells enriched from blood (not recorded which). Receptors were obtained from a man between 65 and 79 years old who had been exposed to COVID-19.

Turning to this clone: Here the CDR3 omits its conserved ending phenylalanine or tryptophan, so a read error is the likely source. No DNA is shown, since the ends of the CDR3 on it are uncertain; the CDR3 is the one TCRdb lists. The chain uses TRBV25-1 and TRBJ2-7; the DNA was not used to check the table's D call, TRBD2. With termini counted, the CDR3 has 11 amino acids. Germline V gene data show CDR1 as MGHDK and CDR2 as SYGVNS. This CDR3 is CASPPWRQSPS.

Regarding this clone: At one end the junction does not follow the germline gene, possibly because of a read error. The rearrangement links TRBV5-1 to TRBJ2-2, with 7 positions matching TRBD1. This CDR3 has 15 amino acids. Germline V gives CDR1 SGHRS, CDR2 YFSETQ. The CDR3 DNA reads as TGCGCCAGCAGAACAGGGGAGCCGAAAACCGGGGAGCTGTTTTTT. Encoded protein: CASRTGEPKTGELFF.

The rearrangement joins TRBV9 to TRBJ2-1; 15 positions match TRBD2. With 3 bases clipped from V and 0 bases from J, the junction kept 13 bases outside the gene matches. Germline assignment: CDR1 SGDLS and CDR2 YYNGEE. CDR3 size: 21 residues. The CDR3 nucleotides read TGTGCCAGCAGCGGCAATATAGGACTAGCGGGAGGGCCAAGCTCCTACAATGAGCAGTTCTTC. Translation gives CASSGNIGLAGGPSSYNEQFF.

This clone was detected many times. Other DNA sequences in the same sample also yield this CDR3. In DNA, the CDR3 is TGTGCCAGCAGGCGGGGAGAAAAACTGTTTTTT. This gives the protein CASRRGEKLFF. The chain has TRBV6-5 and TRBJ1-4; D is unresolved. Germline V gives CDR1 MNHEY, CDR2 SVGAGI. V was cut by 6 bases and J by 8 bases, with 7 bases left in between. The CDR3 loop spans 11 amino acids.

The chain is built from TRBV6-5 and TRBJ2-7; maybe TRBD1 (5 bases). Per germline, CDR1 MNHEY and CDR2 SVGAGI. The CDR3 extends over 14 amino acids. The V gene lost 8 bases and the J gene lost 0 bases, with 14 bases spanning the gap. CDR3 loop: CASGARRSSYEQYF. The CDR3 DNA sequence: TGTGCCAGCGGGGCCCGTCGGAGCTCCTACGAGCAGTACTTC.

V gene TRBV5-1 combines with J gene TRBJ2-3; D is unresolved. CDR1 and CDR2 from the germline V gene are SGHRS and YFSETQ. The ends were cut back, 3 bases at V and 4 bases at J, with 21 bases in the middle. CDR3 length: 17 residues. CDR3 DNA: TGCGCCAGCAGCTCCCAATTCGCGGCGCGTCTCCCAGATACGCAGTATTTT. It codes for CASSSQFAARLPDTQYF. Full variable domain (outside the CDR3, taken from reference TRBV5-1 and TRBJ2-3): KAGVTQTPRYLIKTRGQQVTLSCSPISGHRSVSWYQQTPGQGLQFLFEYFSETQRNKGNFPGRFSGRQFSNSRSEMNVSTLELGDSALYLCASSSQFAARLPDTQYFGPGTRLTVL.

The chain links TRBV11-2 to TRBJ1-3; D possibly corresponds to TRBD1 (6 bases). Looked up from germline, CDR1 is SGHAT and CDR2 is FQNNGV. The V end lost 5 bases, the J end lost 0 bases, and 14 bases lay between the germline ends. The CDR3 is 16 residues long. CDR3 residues: CASSRSRDISGNTIYF. The CDR3 DNA sequence: TGTGCCAGCAGCCGGTCCCGGGACATCTCTGGAAACACCATATATTTT. Variable domain in full (rest from reference TRBV11-2 and TRBJ1-3): EAGVAQSPRYKIIEKRQSVAFWCNPISGHATLYWYQQILGQGPKLLIQFQNNGVVDDSQLPKDRFSAERLKGVDSTLKIQPAKLEDSAVYLCASSRSRDISGNTIYFGEGSWLTVV.

This chain uses TRBV7-2 with TRBJ2-7; 14 positions agree with TRBD2. Germline trimming cut 6 bases from V and 3 bases from J; bases unmatched to any gene: 13. CDR3 size: 18 residues. Germline lookup yields CDR1 SGHTA and CDR2 FQGNSA. The CDR3 nucleotides are TGTGCCAGCAGTCCAACCGGGACTAGCGGGAGCTGGGGCTACGAGCAGTACTTC. Protein: CASSPTGTSGSWGYEQYF.

The rearrangement joins TRBV6-2 or TRBV6-3 to TRBJ2-5; 9 nucleotides line up with TRBD1. The CDR3 consists of 15 residues. The J segment lost 4 bases and the V segment lost 6 bases, leaving 9 bases of the junction unmatched. Germline V gives CDR1 MNHEY, CDR2 SVGEGT. CDR3 DNA sequence: TGTGCCAGCAGCAAGACCGGGACAGGGTCAGAGACCCAGTACTTC. Protein sequence: CASSKTGTGSETQYF.